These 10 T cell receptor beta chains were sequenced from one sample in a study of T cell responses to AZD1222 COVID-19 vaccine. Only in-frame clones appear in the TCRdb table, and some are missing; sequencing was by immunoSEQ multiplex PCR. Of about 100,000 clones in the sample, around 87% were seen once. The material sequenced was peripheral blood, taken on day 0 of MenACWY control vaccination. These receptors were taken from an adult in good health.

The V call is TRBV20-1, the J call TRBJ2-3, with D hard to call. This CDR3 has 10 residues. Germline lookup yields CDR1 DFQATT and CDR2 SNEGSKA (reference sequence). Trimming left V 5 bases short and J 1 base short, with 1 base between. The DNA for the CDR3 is TGCAGTGCTCGCACAGATACGCAGTATTTT. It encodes CSARTDTQYF.

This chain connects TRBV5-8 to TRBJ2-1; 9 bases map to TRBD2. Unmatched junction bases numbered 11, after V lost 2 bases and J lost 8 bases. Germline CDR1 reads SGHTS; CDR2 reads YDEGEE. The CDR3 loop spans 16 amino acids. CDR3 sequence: CASSLTSGLSVDEQFF. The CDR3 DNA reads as TGTGCCAGCAGCTTAACTAGCGGGCTGTCTGTCGATGAGCAGTTCTTC. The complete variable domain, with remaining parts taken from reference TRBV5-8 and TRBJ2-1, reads EAGVTQSPTHLIKTRGQQATLRCSPISGHTSVYWYQQALGLGLQFLLWYDEGEERNRGNFPPRFSGRQFPNYSSELNVNALELEDSALYLCASSLTSGLSVDEQFFGPGTRLTVL.

The CDR3 DNA follows: TGTGCCAGCAGCCCCATGGCCAGGGGTACGACAGATACGCAGTATTTT. This gives the protein CASSPMARGTTDTQYF. The chain employs TRBV7-3 and TRBJ2-3; D is possibly TRBD1 (6 bases). The germline CDR1 and CDR2 sequences are SGHTA and FQGTGA. Between the trimmed V and J ends, which lost 5 bases and 3 bases, there was a span of 18 bases. The CDR3 contains 16 residues.

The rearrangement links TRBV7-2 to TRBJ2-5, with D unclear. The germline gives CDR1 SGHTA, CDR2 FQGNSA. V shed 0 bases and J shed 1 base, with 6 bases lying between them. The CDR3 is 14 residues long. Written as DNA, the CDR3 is TGTGCCAGCAGCTTAGCCGCTGGCCAAGAGACCCAGTACTTC. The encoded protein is CASSLAAGQETQYF.

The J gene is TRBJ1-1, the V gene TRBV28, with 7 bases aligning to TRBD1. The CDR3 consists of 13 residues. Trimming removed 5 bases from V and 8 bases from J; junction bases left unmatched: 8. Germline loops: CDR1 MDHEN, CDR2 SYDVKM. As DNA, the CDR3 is TGTGCCAGCAGTCCCCCTCAGACAGGGGAAGCTTTCTTT. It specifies CASSPPQTGEAFF.

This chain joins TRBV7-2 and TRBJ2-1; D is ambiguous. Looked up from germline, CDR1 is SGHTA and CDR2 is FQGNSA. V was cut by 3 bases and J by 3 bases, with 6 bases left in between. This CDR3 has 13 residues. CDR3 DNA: TGTGCCAGCAGCTTGGCCAACTACAATGAGCAGTTCTTC. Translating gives CASSLANYNEQFF.

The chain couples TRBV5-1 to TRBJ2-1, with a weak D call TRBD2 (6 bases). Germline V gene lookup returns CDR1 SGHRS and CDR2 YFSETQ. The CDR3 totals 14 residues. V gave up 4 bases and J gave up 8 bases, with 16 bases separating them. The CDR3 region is CASSHRSGEDEQFF. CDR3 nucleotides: TGCGCCAGCAGCCATAGATCGGGGGAGGATGAGCAGTTCTTC.

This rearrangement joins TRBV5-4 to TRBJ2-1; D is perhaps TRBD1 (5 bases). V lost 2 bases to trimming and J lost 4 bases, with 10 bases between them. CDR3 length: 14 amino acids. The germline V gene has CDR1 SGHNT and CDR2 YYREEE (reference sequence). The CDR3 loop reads CASSLGAPYNEQFF. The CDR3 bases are TGTGCCAGCAGCTTAGGGGCCCCTTACAATGAGCAGTTCTTC.

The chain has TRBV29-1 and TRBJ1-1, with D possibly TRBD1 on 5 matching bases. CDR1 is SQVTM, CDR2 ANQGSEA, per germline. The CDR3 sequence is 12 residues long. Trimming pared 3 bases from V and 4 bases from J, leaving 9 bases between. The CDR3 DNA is TGCAGCGTTGACAGAAGGGGCACTGAAGCTTTCTTT. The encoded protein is CSVDRRGTEAFF.

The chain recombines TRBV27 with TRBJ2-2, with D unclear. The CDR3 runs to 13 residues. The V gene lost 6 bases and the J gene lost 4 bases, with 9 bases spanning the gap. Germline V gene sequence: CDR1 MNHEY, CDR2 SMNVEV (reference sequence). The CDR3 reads CASRPLGTGELFF. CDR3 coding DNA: TGTGCCAGCAGGCCCTTGGGCACCGGGGAGCTGTTTTTT.